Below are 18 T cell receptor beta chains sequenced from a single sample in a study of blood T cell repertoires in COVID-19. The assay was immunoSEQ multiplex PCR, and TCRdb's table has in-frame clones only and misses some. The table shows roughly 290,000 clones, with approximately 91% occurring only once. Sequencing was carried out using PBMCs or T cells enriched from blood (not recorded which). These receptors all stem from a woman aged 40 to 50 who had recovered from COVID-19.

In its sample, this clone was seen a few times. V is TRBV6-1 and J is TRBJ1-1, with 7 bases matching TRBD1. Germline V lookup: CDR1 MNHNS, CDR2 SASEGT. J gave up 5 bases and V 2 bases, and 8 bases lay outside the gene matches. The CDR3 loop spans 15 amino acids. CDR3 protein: CASSEQTGSATEAFF. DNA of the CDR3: TGTGCCAGCAGTGAACAGACAGGGAGTGCAACTGAAGCTTTCTTT.

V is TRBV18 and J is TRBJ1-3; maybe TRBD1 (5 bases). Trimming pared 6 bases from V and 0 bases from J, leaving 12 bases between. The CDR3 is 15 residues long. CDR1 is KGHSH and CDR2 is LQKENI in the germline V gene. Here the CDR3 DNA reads TGTGCCAGCTCGGCAGGGTCCTACTCTGGAAACACCATATATTTT. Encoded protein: CASSAGSYSGNTIYF.

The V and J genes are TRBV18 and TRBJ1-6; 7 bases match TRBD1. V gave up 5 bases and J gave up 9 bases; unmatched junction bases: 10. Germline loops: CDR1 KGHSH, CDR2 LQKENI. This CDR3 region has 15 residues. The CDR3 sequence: CASSDDRVGGSPLHF. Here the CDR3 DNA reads TGTGCCAGCTCAGACGACAGGGTGGGGGGTTCACCCCTCCACTTT. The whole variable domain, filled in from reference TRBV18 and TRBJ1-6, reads NAGVMQNPRHLVRRRGQEARLRCSPMKGHSHVYWYRQLPEEGLKFMVYLQKENIIDESGMPKERFSAEFPKEGPSILRIQQVVRGDSAAYFCASSDDRVGGSPLHFGNGTRLTVT.

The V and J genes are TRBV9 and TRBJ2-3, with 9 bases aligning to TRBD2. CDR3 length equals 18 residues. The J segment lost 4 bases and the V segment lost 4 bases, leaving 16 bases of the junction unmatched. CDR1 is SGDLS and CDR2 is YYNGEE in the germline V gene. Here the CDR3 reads CASSLSLLAGPTADTQYF. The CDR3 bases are TGTGCCAGCAGCCTCAGCCTTCTAGCGGGGCCCACGGCAGATACGCAGTATTTT.

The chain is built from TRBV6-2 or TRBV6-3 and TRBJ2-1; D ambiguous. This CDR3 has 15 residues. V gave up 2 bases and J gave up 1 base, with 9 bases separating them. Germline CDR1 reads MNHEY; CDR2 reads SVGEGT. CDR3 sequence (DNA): TGTGCCAGCAGTTACGCGGCTAGATCCTACAATGAGCAGTTCTTC. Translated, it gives CASSYAARSYNEQFF.

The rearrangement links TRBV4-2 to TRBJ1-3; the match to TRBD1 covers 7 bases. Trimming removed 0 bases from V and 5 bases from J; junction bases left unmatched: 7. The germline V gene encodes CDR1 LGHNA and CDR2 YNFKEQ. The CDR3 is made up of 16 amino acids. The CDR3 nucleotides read TGTGCCAGCAGCCAAGATCCGACAGGGCCTAGAAACACCATATATTTT. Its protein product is CASSQDPTGPRNTIYF.

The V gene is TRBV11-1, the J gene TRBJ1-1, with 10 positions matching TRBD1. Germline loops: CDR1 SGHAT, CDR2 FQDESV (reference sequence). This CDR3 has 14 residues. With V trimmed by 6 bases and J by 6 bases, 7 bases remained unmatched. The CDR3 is CASSFRTGGAEAFF. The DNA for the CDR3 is TGTGCCAGCAGTTTCAGGACAGGGGGAGCTGAAGCTTTCTTT. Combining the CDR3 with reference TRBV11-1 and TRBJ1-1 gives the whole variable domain EAEVAQSPRYKITEKSQAVAFWCDPISGHATLYWYRQILGQGPELLVQFQDESVVDDSQLPKDRFSAERLKGVDSTLKIQPAELGDSAMYLCASSFRTGGAEAFFGQGTRLTVV.

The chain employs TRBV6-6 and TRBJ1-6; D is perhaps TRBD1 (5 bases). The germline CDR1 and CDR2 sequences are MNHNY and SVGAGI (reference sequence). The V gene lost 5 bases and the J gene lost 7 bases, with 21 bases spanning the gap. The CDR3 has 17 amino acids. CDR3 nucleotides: TGTGCCAGCAGTCCCAAGGGGTCCCGTGTGAACAATTCACCCCTCCACTTT. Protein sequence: CASSPKGSRVNNSPLHF.

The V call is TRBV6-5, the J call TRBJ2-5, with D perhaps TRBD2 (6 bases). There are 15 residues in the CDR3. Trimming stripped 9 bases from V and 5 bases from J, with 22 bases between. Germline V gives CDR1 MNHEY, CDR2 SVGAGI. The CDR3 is CASPRRDPSGETQYF. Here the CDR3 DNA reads TGTGCCAGTCCCCGCCGGGACCCCAGCGGGGAGACCCAGTACTTC.

Written as DNA, the CDR3 is TGTGCCAGCAGTGCTGTGGGGGCCAGGTATGGCTACACCTTC. Translated: CASSAVGARYGYTF. V usage is TRBV25-1 and J usage is TRBJ1-2; TRBD1 is a possible D gene (6 bases). Germline V gives CDR1 MGHDK, CDR2 SYGVNS. This CDR3 has 14 residues. Trimming took 4 bases from V and 5 from J, leaving 14 bases between them.

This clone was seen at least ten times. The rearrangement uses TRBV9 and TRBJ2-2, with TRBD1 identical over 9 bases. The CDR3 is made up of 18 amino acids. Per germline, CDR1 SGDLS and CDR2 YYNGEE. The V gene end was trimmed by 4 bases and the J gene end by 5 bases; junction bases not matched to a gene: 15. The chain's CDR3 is CASSPGTGWTVWTGELFF. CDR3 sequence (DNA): TGTGCCAGCAGCCCTGGGACAGGGTGGACAGTTTGGACCGGGGAGCTGTTTTTT.

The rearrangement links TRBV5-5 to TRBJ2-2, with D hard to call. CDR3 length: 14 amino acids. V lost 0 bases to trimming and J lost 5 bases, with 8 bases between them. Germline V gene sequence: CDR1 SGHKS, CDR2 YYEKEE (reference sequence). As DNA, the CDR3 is TGTGCCAGCAGCTTGGAGACGAGGACCGGGGAGCTGTTTTTT. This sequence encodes CASSLETRTGELFF.

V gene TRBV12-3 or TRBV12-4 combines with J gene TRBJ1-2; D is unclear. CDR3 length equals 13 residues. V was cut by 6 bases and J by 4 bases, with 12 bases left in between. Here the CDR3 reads CASSPALIYGYTF. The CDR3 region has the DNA TGTGCCAGCAGCCCAGCGCTTATCTATGGCTACACCTTC.

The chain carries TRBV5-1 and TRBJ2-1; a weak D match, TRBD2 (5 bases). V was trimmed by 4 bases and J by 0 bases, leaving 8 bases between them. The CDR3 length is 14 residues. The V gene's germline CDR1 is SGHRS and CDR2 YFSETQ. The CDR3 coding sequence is TGCGCCAGCAGCCCGGGGTCCTCCTACAATGAGCAGTTCTTC. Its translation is CASSPGSSYNEQFF.

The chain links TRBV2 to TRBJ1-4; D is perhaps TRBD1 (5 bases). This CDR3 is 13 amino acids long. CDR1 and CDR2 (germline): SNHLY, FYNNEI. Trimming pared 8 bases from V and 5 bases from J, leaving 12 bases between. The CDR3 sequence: CASCREQNEKLFF. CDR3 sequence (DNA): TGTGCCAGCTGCAGGGAACAGAATGAAAAACTGTTTTTT.

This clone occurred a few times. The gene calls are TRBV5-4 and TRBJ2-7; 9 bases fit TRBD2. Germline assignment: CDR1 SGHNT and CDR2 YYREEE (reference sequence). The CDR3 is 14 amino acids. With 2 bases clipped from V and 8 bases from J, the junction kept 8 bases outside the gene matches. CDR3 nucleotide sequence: TGTGCCAGCAGCTTAGCGGCTAGCGGGATTAAGCAGTACTTC. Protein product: CASSLAASGIKQYF.

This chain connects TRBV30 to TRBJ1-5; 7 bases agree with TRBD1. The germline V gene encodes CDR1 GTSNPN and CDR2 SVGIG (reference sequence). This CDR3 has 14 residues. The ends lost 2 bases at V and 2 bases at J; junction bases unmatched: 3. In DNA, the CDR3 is TGTGCCTGGAGTCTAACAGGGGGCAATCAGCCCCAGCATTTT. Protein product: CAWSLTGGNQPQHF.

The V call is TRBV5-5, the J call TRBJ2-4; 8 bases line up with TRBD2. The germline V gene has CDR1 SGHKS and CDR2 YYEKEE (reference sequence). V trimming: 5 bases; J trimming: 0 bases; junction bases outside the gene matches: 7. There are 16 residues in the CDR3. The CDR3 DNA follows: TGTGCCAGCAGTCCGGCGGGGGGCGGAGCCAAAAACATTCAGTACTTC. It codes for CASSPAGGGAKNIQYF.